The source of this T cell receptor beta chain is a study of blood T cell repertoires in COVID-19. Whole-study context: Specimens from acute and convalescent COVID-19 originated in the United States, Italy and Spain. In each case, the material was cDNA or gDNA derived from T cells, B-cell-depleted T cells, or PBMCs.

TCRdb keeps only in-frame clones here, not all; method: immunoSEQ multiplex PCR. The table has roughly 20,000 clones, approximately 86% seen once. V dropped 6 bases and J dropped 4 bases, with 15 bases sitting between them. The CDR3 extends over 14 amino acids. CDR1 and CDR2 from the germline V gene are MNHEY and SVGAGI. V gene TRBV6-5 combines with J gene TRBJ1-2, with D uncertain. This TCR was recovered from a human donor in a cohort sampled during active COVID-19. Source material: peripheral blood. CDR3 residues: CASSRLTGSYGYTF. The CDR3 DNA reads as TGTGCCAGCAGCCGCTTAACCGGGAGCTATGGCTACACCTTC.